The rows below give T cell receptor beta chains drawn from one sample of a study of T cell responses to AZD1222 COVID-19 vaccine. Profiled with immunoSEQ multiplex PCR; TCRdb holds only in-frame clones, not every one. Of approximately 150,000 clones in the sample, 85% to 90% were seen once. The source was peripheral blood, collected 28 days after the second AZD1222 dose. These receptors were obtained from an adult who received the AZD1222 COVID-19 vaccine. Both conserved end residues are part of each CDR3. D genes are given only for firm matches. Clone size is stated in some rows and not others, as once, few, many or a class when expanded.

j_call clone_size v_call d_call cdr3_aa cdr3_nt
TRBJ2-3 . TRBV2 . CASSPDLSDTQYF TGTGCCAGCAGTCCCGATCTCTCAGATACGCAGTATTTT
TRBJ2-7 . TRBV20-1 . CSARDYEQYF TGCAGTGCTAGAGATTACGAGCAGTACTTC
TRBJ2-3 once TRBV7-2 . CASSLVVDGTQYF TGTGCCAGCAGCTTAGTTGTGGACGGTACGCAGTATTTT
TRBJ1-5 few TRBV7-9 . CASIRSGGNQPQHF TGTGCCAGCATCCGAAGCGGAGGGAATCAGCCCCAGCATTTT
TRBJ2-2 . TRBV11-2 . CASSSSLELFF TGTGCCAGCAGCTCATCGCTAGAGCTGTTTTTT
TRBJ1-1 . TRBV6-6 TRBD1 CASNPQGANGDTEAFF TGTGCCAGCAATCCTCAGGGGGCTAACGGGGACACTGAAGCTTTCTTT
TRBJ1-1 . TRBV12-3/TRBV12-4 . CASLQEATTEAFF TGTGCCAGCCTGCAGGAGGCGACCACTGAAGCTTTCTTT
TRBJ1-3 . TRBV7-9 TRBD1 CASSLQGPGNTIYF TGTGCCAGCAGCCTACAGGGGCCAGGAAACACCATATATTTT
TRBJ1-1 . TRBV7-9 . CASSLEGGIEAFF TGTGCCAGCAGCTTAGAGGGCGGTATTGAAGCTTTCTTT
TRBJ2-3 . TRBV7-2 TRBD2 CASSLGGLAGPYTDTQYF TGTGCCAGCAGCTTAGGGGGACTAGCGGGACCCTACACAGATACGCAGTATTTT
TRBJ2-5 . TRBV3-1/TRBV3-2 . CASSPTRGTGDQETQYF TGTGCCAGCAGCCCCACCCGGGGAACGGGGGACCAAGAGACCCAGTACTTC
TRBJ1-1 . TRBV12-3/TRBV12-4 . CASSTFRAFF TGTGCCAGCAGTACCTTCCGGGCTTTCTTT
TRBJ1-6 . TRBV27 TRBD1 CASSRDRGGSPLHF TGTGCCAGCAGCAGAGACAGGGGTGGTTCACCCCTCCACTTT
TRBJ2-7 . TRBV6-4 TRBD2 CASSGEGSYEQYF TGTGCCAGCAGTGGGGAGGGATCCTACGAGCAGTACTTC
TRBJ2-7 . TRBV7-6 . CASSSDFPEAEQYF TGTGCCAGCAGCTCGGACTTCCCCGAGGCCGAGCAGTACTTC
TRBJ2-1 . TRBV30 . CAWSVRSVAEQFF TGTGCCTGGAGTGTACGTTCTGTCGCTGAGCAGTTCTTC
TRBJ1-1 . TRBV5-1 . CASSLAGGNTEAFF TGCGCCAGCAGCTTGGCGGGTGGGAACACTGAAGCTTTCTTT
TRBJ1-2 . TRBV29-1 . CSVENSWSQDYGYTF TGCAGCGTTGAAAACTCATGGAGCCAGGACTATGGCTACACCTTC